The 9 T cell receptor beta chains in this list originate from one sample, sequenced in a study of cytomegalovirus exposure and HLA in healthy donors (dated by TCRdb to about 2017). Library preparation was by the immunoSEQ multiplex PCR assay. A mixture of 60 forward primers for TCR Vbeta segments and 13 reverse primers for TCR Jbeta segments was used in the multiplex PCR. This immuneACCESS table, as held by TCRdb, lists in-frame sequences with V and J called but not all clones. Of the missing ones, under half trace to an unresolved V gene in checked studies; the others have no known cause. For this sample there are under 200,000 clones; about four fifths appear just once. The ten largest clones capture 1% of the sample. The sequencing sample was made of PBMCs. These receptors were taken from a woman between 50 and 59 years old in good health and CMV-seropositive.

The V gene is TRBV27, the J gene TRBJ1-5; TRBD1 aligns across 7 bases. Germline loops: CDR1 MNHEY, CDR2 SMNVEV (reference sequence). V shed 4 bases and J 3 bases; nucleotides not matched to a gene: 3. CDR3 length: 14 residues. The CDR3 nucleotides read TGTGCCAGCAGTTCCGGGACAGACAATCAGCCCCAGCATTTT. This sequence encodes CASSSGTDNQPQHF.

This clone was detected only a few times. The CDR3 loop is CASRDGGATDTQYF. DNA for the CDR3: TGTGCCAGCAGGGACGGGGGGGCCACAGATACGCAGTATTTT. The rearrangement joins TRBV2 to TRBJ2-3; 8 positions agree with TRBD2. This CDR3 is 14 amino acids long. Trimming cost V 6 bases and J 2 bases; bases outside gene matches: 4. Germline CDR1 SNHLY, CDR2 FYNNEI.

The chain links TRBV6-1 to TRBJ2-2; maybe TRBD2 (7 bases). Trimming left V 6 bases short and J 5 bases short, with 16 bases between. CDR1 and CDR2 (germline): MNHNS, SASEGT. The CDR3 runs to 15 residues. The CDR3 is CASRDPGGPTGELFF. The CDR3 DNA follows: TGTGCCAGCAGGGATCCGGGGGGCCCTACCGGGGAGCTGTTTTTT.

The chain joins TRBV7-2 to TRBJ2-3; 7 nucleotides align to TRBD2. The CDR3 loop spans 15 amino acids. The J segment lost 2 bases and the V segment lost 6 bases, leaving 8 bases of the junction unmatched. Germline loops: CDR1 SGHTA, CDR2 FQGNSA. In nucleotides, the CDR3 is TGTGCCAGCAGGTTTACAGCGGGGCTCACAGATACGCAGTATTTT. This translates into CASRFTAGLTDTQYF.

The chain couples TRBV2 to TRBJ1-1, with 10 positions matching TRBD1. J lost 0 bases, V lost 6 bases, and 7 bases had no gene match. This CDR3 contains 16 residues. Germline values: CDR1 SNHLY, CDR2 FYNNEI. The CDR3 spells CASSGTGALMNTEAFF. As DNA, the CDR3 is TGTGCCAGCAGCGGGACAGGGGCCCTTATGAACACTGAAGCTTTCTTT.

Regarding this clone: Distinct nucleotide sequences in the sample also encode this CDR3. V usage is TRBV29-1 and J usage is TRBJ2-7; possibly TRBD1 for D (6 bases). There are 12 residues in the CDR3. V shed 4 bases and J shed 3 bases, with 10 bases lying between them. Per germline, CDR1 SQVTM and CDR2 ANQGSEA. This chain's CDR3 is CSVAQGNYEQYF. The CDR3 DNA sequence: TGCAGCGTTGCACAGGGCAACTACGAGCAGTACTTC.

This clone was found a few times. The J gene is TRBJ1-1, the V gene TRBV7-2; possible D gene TRBD1, 5 bases. There are 15 residues in the CDR3. Trimming removed 5 bases from V and 1 base from J, with 14 bases in between. The germline V gene encodes CDR1 SGHTA and CDR2 FQGNSA. CDR3 protein: CASSPRTGPNTEAFF. CDR3 DNA: TGTGCCAGCAGCCCCCGTACAGGACCGAACACTGAAGCTTTCTTT.

The chain couples TRBV19 to TRBJ2-3, with D possibly being TRBD2 (5 bases). This CDR3 is built from 17 residues. Germline V lookup: CDR1 LNHDA, CDR2 SQIVND (reference sequence). The V and J ends lost 7 bases and 0 bases respectively, with 20 bases between them. Here the CDR3 reads CASTTISDLASTDTQYF. The CDR3 DNA is TGTGCCAGTACTACGATCTCGGACTTGGCGAGCACAGATACGCAGTATTTT.

V gene TRBV6-5 combines with J gene TRBJ1-1, with 8 bases identical to TRBD1. The V gene's germline CDR1 is MNHEY and CDR2 SVGAGI. This CDR3 spans 16 amino acids. V lost 2 bases and J lost 0; bases outside the gene matches: 5. The CDR3 spells CASSYTGQGMNTEAFF. The CDR3 nucleotides are TGTGCCAGCAGTTACACCGGACAGGGTATGAACACTGAAGCTTTCTTT.